The 19 T cell receptor beta chains below all came from one sample that was sequenced in a study of control samples from healthy donors and cancer patients. The protocol was immunoSEQ multiplex PCR, while the TCRdb copy is restricted to in-frame clones and leaves out a portion. The sample comprises under 50,000 clones, 70% to 90% of which are singletons, and 10% to 13% rests with the top ten. Sequenced material: PBMCs. These TCRs come from a woman between 55 and 75 years old with lung cancer.

This sequence joins TRBV6-2 or TRBV6-3 and TRBJ2-7; possible D gene TRBD1, 6 bases. Germline V lookup: CDR1 MNHEY, CDR2 SVGEGT. This CDR3 has 16 amino acids. Deletions cut 0 bases from V and 2 bases from J, with 14 bases between. The CDR3 coding sequence is TGTGCCAGCAGTTACTCGAATGACAGGACCACCTACGAGCAGTACTTC. Translating it yields CASSYSNDRTTYEQYF.

The rearrangement joins TRBV21-1 to TRBJ1-1. TRBV21-1 is recorded as a pseudogene. The CDR3 has 13 residues. CDR3 region: CASSLGLNTEAFF. CDR3 DNA: TGTGCCAGCAGCCTAGGATTGAACACTGAAGCTTTCTTT.

The chain recombines TRBV3-1 (or the pseudogene TRBV3-2) with TRBJ2-2, with D possibly matching TRBD2 (5 bases). Germline lookup yields CDR1 LGHDT and CDR2 YNNKEL (reference sequence). V lost 3 bases to trimming and J lost 10 bases, with 9 bases between them. This CDR3 has 12 amino acids. CDR3 coding DNA: TGTGCCAGCAGCCACCTCGGGGAGGAGCTGTTTTTT. Its protein is CASSHLGEELFF.

The genes are TRBV7-9 and TRBJ1-1, with D hard to call. Germline V gene data show CDR1 as SEHNR and CDR2 as FQNEAQ (reference sequence). The CDR3 consists of 13 residues. Trimming removed 0 bases at V and 11 bases at J, with 13 bases between. CDR3 sequence reads: CASSLAVGSAAFF. In DNA form, the CDR3 reads TGTGCCAGCAGCTTAGCGGTGGGTAGCGCGGCTTTCTTT.

Worth noting for this clone: This same CDR3 is encoded by further DNA sequences in the sample. V usage is TRBV29-1 and J usage is TRBJ2-1; D may correspond to TRBD1 or TRBD2 (5 bases each). V lost 0 bases, J lost 5 bases, and 17 bases lay in between. Germline CDR1 reads SQVTM; CDR2 reads ANQGSEA. This CDR3 region has 16 residues. The CDR3, as DNA: TGCAGCGTTGAAGATCTTGGGGGACCGGCTAACAATGAGCAGTTCTTC. Protein sequence: CSVEDLGGPANNEQFF.

The DNA of the CDR3 is TGTGCCAGCAGCCCCCCTAGCGGGAGGGTATTAGATACGCAGTATTTT. Its translation: CASSPPSGRVLDTQYF. The gene calls are TRBV7-9 and TRBJ2-3, with 12 nucleotides matching TRBD2. There are 16 residues in the CDR3. The trim removed 5 bases at V and 5 bases at J, leaving 8 bases unmatched. From germline, CDR1 is SEHNR and CDR2 FQNEAQ (reference sequence).

This clone appeared once. The V gene is TRBV9, the J gene TRBJ2-2; 9 bases map to TRBD2. J gave up 6 bases and V 7 bases, and 13 bases lay outside the gene matches. CDR3 size: 16 residues. Looked up from germline, CDR1 is SGDLS and CDR2 is YYNGEE. The CDR3: CASGPGLAGVAGELFF. DNA for the CDR3: TGTGCCAGCGGCCCCGGGTTAGCGGGAGTAGCCGGGGAGCTGTTTTTT.

The rearrangement uses TRBV28 and TRBJ2-7, with D possibly being TRBD1 (5 bases). The V end lost 3 bases, the J end lost 1 base, and 7 bases lay between the germline ends. CDR1 is MDHEN and CDR2 is SYDVKM in the germline V gene. The CDR3 contains 13 residues. The CDR3 DNA sequence: TGTGCCAGCAGTTTGCAGGGATCCTACGAGCAGTACTTC. Protein product: CASSLQGSYEQYF.

The chain joins TRBV10-3 to TRBJ2-5, with TRBD2 as a possible D gene (5 bases). Germline CDR1 ENHRY, CDR2 SYGVKD. V lost 4 bases and J lost 5, with 11 bases in between. There are 13 residues in the CDR3. The CDR3 DNA sequence: TGTGCCATCAGTGCGCCCTCGGGGGAGACCCAGTACTTC. Amino acid sequence: CAISAPSGETQYF.

This clone was counted between two and nine times. Other DNA sequences in this specimen translate into the identical CDR3. The V gene is TRBV5-1, the J gene TRBJ1-1; TRBD1 matches 7 bases. V was clipped by 2 bases and J by 1 base; unmatched bases: 2. The CDR3 consists of 14 residues. In germline, CDR1 is SGHRS, CDR2 YFSETQ. The CDR3 region is CASSFQGGNTEAFF. CDR3 nucleotide sequence: TGCGCCAGCAGCTTTCAGGGGGGGAACACTGAAGCTTTCTTT.

Notes on this clone: The sample contains more than one DNA sequence encoding this CDR3. The rearrangement links TRBV25-1 to TRBJ2-7; D is ambiguous. CDR3 length equals 14 residues. Trimming pared 8 bases from V and 2 bases from J, leaving 16 bases between. Per germline, CDR1 MGHDK and CDR2 SYGVNS. CDR3 sequence reads: CASGKFGQTYEQYF. As DNA, the CDR3 is TGTGCCAGCGGAAAATTTGGGCAGACCTACGAGCAGTACTTC.

A few counts support this clone. This rearrangement joins TRBV10-1 to TRBJ2-5; 8 positions match TRBD2. The V gene's germline CDR1 is WNHNN and CDR2 SYGVQD (reference sequence). This CDR3 spans 12 amino acids. J lost 3 bases, V lost 8 bases, and 2 bases had no gene match. The CDR3 coding sequence is TGCGCCAGCCCGGGACTAGAAGAGACCCAGTACTTC. This sequence encodes CASPGLEETQYF.

For the CDR3, the DNA is TGTGCCAGCAGTGAAGGGGGGGCAACTGAAGCTTTCTTT. Translation gives CASSEGGATEAFF. V usage is TRBV25-1 and J usage is TRBJ1-1, with D maybe TRBD1 (6 bases). Germline CDR1 is MGHDK and CDR2 is SYGVNS. The ends were cut back, 2 bases at V and 5 bases at J, with 9 bases in the middle. CDR3 length: 13 amino acids.

The rearrangement links TRBV7-9 to TRBJ2-1; D gene uncertain. V was pared by 5 bases and J by 4 bases, with 12 bases between. CDR1 and CDR2 (germline): SEHNR, FQNEAQ (reference sequence). The CDR3 sequence is 14 residues long. In DNA, the CDR3 is TGTGCCAGCAGCGCCGGGTCTGAGTACAATGAGCAGTTCTTC. Translating it yields CASSAGSEYNEQFF.

The CDR3 nucleotides read TGTGCCAGCAGTGAAGAGGGGGGGACAGGCTATTCACCCCTCCACTTT. Its translation is CASSEEGGTGYSPLHF. The rearrangement uses TRBV6-1 and TRBJ1-6, with 8 bases lining up with TRBD1. The CDR3 spans 16 residues. In germline, CDR1 is MNHNS, CDR2 SASEGT. Trimming at V came to 1 base and at J to 8 bases, leaving 7 bases not matched to a gene.

This clone has a single count. This chain connects TRBV7-9 to TRBJ2-7; possibly TRBD1 for D (5 bases). This CDR3 comprises 12 residues. CDR1 and CDR2 (germline): SEHNR, FQNEAQ (reference sequence). V lost 1 base, J lost 13 bases, and 14 bases lay in between. The CDR3 reads CASSLVTQGFYF. In DNA form, the CDR3 reads TGTGCCAGCAGCTTAGTAACCCAGGGTTTCTACTTC.

The chain joins TRBV5-6 to TRBJ1-2; D is undetermined. Germline lookup yields CDR1 SGHDT and CDR2 YYEEEE. V lost 0 bases and J lost 6, with 6 bases in between. The CDR3 sequence is 12 residues long. The DNA of the CDR3 is TGTGCCAGCAGCTTGGCGCTCGATGGCTACACCTTC. Translation: CASSLALDGYTF.

The CDR3 reads CASSRLGTGDYSNQPQHF. The CDR3, as DNA: TGCGCCAGCAGCCGCCTTGGGACAGGCGATTATAGCAATCAGCCCCAGCATTTT. The chain is built from TRBV4-1 and TRBJ1-5, with 8 bases identical to TRBD1. Germline V lookup: CDR1 MGHRA, CDR2 YSYEKL. V trimming: 4 bases; J trimming: 0 bases; junction bases outside the gene matches: 11. The CDR3 contains 18 residues.

This chain joins TRBV7-6 and TRBJ1-5, with unresolved D. Trimming left V 3 bases short and J 0 bases short, with 6 bases between. This CDR3 has 14 residues. Per germline, CDR1 SGHVS and CDR2 FNYEAQ. In DNA form, the CDR3 reads TGTGCCAGCAGCTTGGGGTTTAGCAATCAGCCCCAGCATTTT. The encoded protein is CASSLGFSNQPQHF.